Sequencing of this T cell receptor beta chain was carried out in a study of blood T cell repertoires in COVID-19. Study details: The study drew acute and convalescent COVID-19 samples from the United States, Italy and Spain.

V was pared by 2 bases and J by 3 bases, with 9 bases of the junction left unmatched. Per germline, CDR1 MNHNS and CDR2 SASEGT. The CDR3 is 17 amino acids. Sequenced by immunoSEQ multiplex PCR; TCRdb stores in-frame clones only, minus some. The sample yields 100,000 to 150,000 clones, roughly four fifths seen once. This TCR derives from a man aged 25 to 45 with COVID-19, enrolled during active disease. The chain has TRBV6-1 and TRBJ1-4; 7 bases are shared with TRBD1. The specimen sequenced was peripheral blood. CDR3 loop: CASSETFMTGSNEKLFF. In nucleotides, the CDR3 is TGTGCCAGCAGTGAAACATTTATGACAGGGTCTAATGAAAAACTGTTTTTT.